This paragraph covers one TCR beta chain sequence. The antigen is undetermined. V was clipped by 5 bases and J by 6 bases; unmatched bases: 8. The germline gives CDR1 DFQATT, CDR2 SNEGSKA (reference sequence). The CDR3 spans 14 residues. MiXCR, applied by TCRdb to the reads, yields one record per CDR3 protein. The sample records about 320,000 distinct CDR3 sequences, more than 8% being singletons. The record originates from a study of T cell repertoires in cytomegalovirus infection. Study background: Evidence of both CMV infection and a matching HLA type came from public TCR beta signatures.

Whole-study results and caveats: Cumulative frequency (of public TCR beta family members) identified carriers of CMV plus the relevant HLA. Clonotypes of TCR beta that were HLA-C-restricted and CMV-specific dominated the ex vivo response.

This clonotype was sampled from a human donor in good health (CMV status not recorded). Some clones in this sample may be carry-over from other donors' samples. Sequenced sample: PBMCs. The rearrangement joins TRBV20-1 to TRBJ2-1; 9 positions match TRBD2. The CDR3 bases are TGCAGTGCTTTAGCGGGAGACGGTAGCAATGAGCAGTTCTTC. Its translation is CSALAGDGSNEQFF.